The 2 T cell receptor beta chains below all came from one sample that was sequenced in a study of T cell responses to AZD1222 COVID-19 vaccine. Data came from immunoSEQ multiplex PCR; TCRdb stores just in-frame clones and leaves some out. The table has roughly 150,000 clones, approximately 94% seen once. Source: peripheral blood, taken 28 days after the second AZD1222 dose. These receptors were obtained from an adult who received the AZD1222 COVID-19 vaccine.

This clone turned up a few times. The chain carries TRBV7-2 and TRBJ2-1; tentative D call: TRBD2 (5 bases). Per germline, CDR1 SGHTA and CDR2 FQGNSA. The CDR3 sequence is 13 residues long. V dropped 5 bases and J dropped 8 bases, with 13 bases sitting between them. The CDR3 nucleotides are TGTGCCAGCAGCCGACTACCTAGGGATGAGCAGTTCTTC. It encodes CASSRLPRDEQFF.

The CDR3 sequence is CASSTWLAGGGAYNEQFF. CDR3 DNA sequence: TGTGCCAGCAGTACGTGGCTAGCGGGAGGTGGGGCCTACAATGAGCAGTTCTTC. The J gene is TRBJ2-1, the V gene TRBV6-2 or TRBV6-3; TRBD2 agrees at 11 bases. Germline V gene sequence: CDR1 MNHEY, CDR2 SVGEGT. Trimming at V came to 5 bases and at J to 2 bases, leaving 11 bases not matched to a gene. This CDR3 comprises 18 residues.